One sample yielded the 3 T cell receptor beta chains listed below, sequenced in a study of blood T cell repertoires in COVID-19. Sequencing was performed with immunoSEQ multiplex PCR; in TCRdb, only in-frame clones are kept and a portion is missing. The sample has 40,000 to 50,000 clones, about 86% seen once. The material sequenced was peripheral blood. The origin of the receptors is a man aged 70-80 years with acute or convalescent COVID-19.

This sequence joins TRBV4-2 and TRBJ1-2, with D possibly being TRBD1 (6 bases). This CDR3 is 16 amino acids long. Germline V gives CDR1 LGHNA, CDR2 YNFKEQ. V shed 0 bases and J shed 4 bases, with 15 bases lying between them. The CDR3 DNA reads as TGTGCCAGCAGCCAAGATAGCGTAGGGGGAGTCTATGGCTACACCTTC. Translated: CASSQDSVGGVYGYTF.

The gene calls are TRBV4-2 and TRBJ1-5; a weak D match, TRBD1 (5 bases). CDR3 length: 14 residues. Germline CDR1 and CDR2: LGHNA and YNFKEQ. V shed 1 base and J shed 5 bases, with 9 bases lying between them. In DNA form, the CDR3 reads TGTGCCAGCAGCCAAGGACAGATCGATCAGCCCCAGCATTTT. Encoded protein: CASSQGQIDQPQHF.

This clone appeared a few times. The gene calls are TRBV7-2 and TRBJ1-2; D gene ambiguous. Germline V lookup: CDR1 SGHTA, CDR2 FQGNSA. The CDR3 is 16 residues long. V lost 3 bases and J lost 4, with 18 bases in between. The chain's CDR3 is CASSFIAEVAFYGYTF. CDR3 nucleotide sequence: TGTGCCAGCAGCTTCATCGCAGAAGTAGCGTTCTATGGCTACACCTTC. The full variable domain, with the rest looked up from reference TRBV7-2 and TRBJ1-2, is GAGVSQSPSNKVTEKGKDVELRCDPISGHTALYWYRQSLGQGLEFLIYFQGNSAPDKSGLPSDRFSAERTGGSVSTLTIQRTQQEDSAVYLCASSFIAEVAFYGYTFGSGTRLTVV.